The next 20 T cell receptor beta chains were all read from a single sample in a study of T cell responses to AZD1222 COVID-19 vaccine. The repertoire was sequenced with immunoSEQ multiplex PCR; TCRdb's copy has only in-frame clones and lacks some. There are some 120,000 clones in the sample; about 88% occur only once, and 25% to 30% lies in the top ten. Sequencing was performed on peripheral blood, taken on day 0 of AZD1222 vaccination. The receptors here all came from an adult in good health.

The gene calls are TRBV11-2 and TRBJ2-7; possible D gene TRBD2, 6 bases. The CDR3 has 12 amino acids. V lost 5 bases to trimming and J lost 12 bases, with 17 bases between them. Germline lookup yields CDR1 SGHAT and CDR2 FQNNGV. The CDR3 spells CASSPSGSIPYF. DNA of the CDR3: TGTGCCAGCAGCCCCAGCGGGTCGATTCCGTACTTC.

This sequence joins TRBV6-5 and TRBJ2-7, with TRBD1 matching over 8 bases. CDR1 is MNHEY and CDR2 is SVGAGI in the germline V gene. The CDR3 contains 13 residues. After removal of 6 bases from V and 1 base from J, the junction contained 2 bases not matched to a gene. CDR3 coding DNA: TGTGCCAGCAGCTGGGACAGGTCCTACGAGCAGTACTTC. Encoded protein: CASSWDRSYEQYF.

V usage is TRBV24-1 and J usage is TRBJ1-4; a weak D match, TRBD1 (5 bases). The CDR3 has 15 amino acids. CDR1 KGHDR and CDR2 SFDVKD come from the germline V gene. V gave up 1 base and J gave up 5 bases, with 10 bases separating them. CDR3 DNA sequence: TGTGCCACCAGTGATTTATGGTGGGGGAATGAAAAACTGTTTTTT. Amino acids: CATSDLWWGNEKLFF.

This chain uses TRBV7-8 with TRBJ2-7, with D unclear. Trimming removed 5 bases from V and 3 bases from J, with 14 bases in between. The CDR3 length is 14 residues. The germline V gene has CDR1 SGHVS and CDR2 FQNEAQ. The CDR3 DNA sequence: TGTGCCAGCAGCCCTCAAGGCTACAGCTACGAGCAGTACTTC. This codes for CASSPQGYSYEQYF.

J is TRBJ1-5 and V is TRBV9; no definite D call. Germline CDR1 is SGDLS and CDR2 is YYNGEE. V gave up 0 bases and J gave up 1 base, with 8 bases separating them. The CDR3 is made up of 15 amino acids. The CDR3: CASSVGTTSNQPQHF. The CDR3 nucleotides are TGTGCCAGCAGCGTAGGGACCACCAGCAATCAGCCCCAGCATTTT.

The chain carries TRBV18 and TRBJ1-3, with 7 positions matching TRBD1. V lost 6 bases, J lost 0 bases, and 5 bases stayed unmatched. Per germline, CDR1 KGHSH and CDR2 LQKENI. The CDR3 is made up of 15 amino acids. In DNA form, the CDR3 reads TGTGCCAGCTCCCCCAGGGGGGACTCTGGAAACACCATATATTTT. This translates into CASSPRGDSGNTIYF.

This clone has only a few counts. The chain links TRBV7-3 to TRBJ2-3; D is perhaps TRBD2 (7 bases). This CDR3 spans 16 amino acids. In germline, CDR1 is SGHTA, CDR2 FQGTGA. V lost 5 bases and J lost 3, with 18 bases in between. Here the CDR3 reads CASSPGGPRGTDTQYF. The CDR3 DNA reads as TGTGCCAGCAGCCCGGGGGGCCCAAGAGGTACAGATACGCAGTATTTT.

V is TRBV6-5 and J is TRBJ1-1, with D possibly matching TRBD1 (5 bases). Trimming removed 2 bases at V and 2 bases at J, with 9 bases between. Germline CDR1 MNHEY, CDR2 SVGAGI. This CDR3 spans 14 amino acids. The CDR3, as DNA: TGTGCCAGCAGTTACGGGGGGAGAAACACTGAAGCTTTCTTT. Its translation: CASSYGGRNTEAFF.

This sequence joins TRBV2 and TRBJ2-7; D ambiguous. V gave up 1 base and J gave up 3 bases, with 10 bases separating them. The CDR3 is 14 amino acids. Germline V gene data show CDR1 as SNHLY and CDR2 as FYNNEI. The CDR3 nucleotides read TGTGCCAGCAGTGAAGTGGTGCCCCGCTACGAGCAGTACTTC. Translating it yields CASSEVVPRYEQYF.

This chain joins TRBV2 and TRBJ1-6; TRBD1 is a possible D gene (5 bases). The germline CDR1 and CDR2 sequences are SNHLY and FYNNEI. V lost 4 bases to trimming and J lost 10 bases, with 17 bases between them. The CDR3 sequence is 15 residues long. CDR3 coding DNA: TGTGCCAGCAGTGGGGGACCGGGCAGCAACTCACCCCTCCACTTT. Its translation: CASSGGPGSNSPLHF.

The rearrangement links TRBV7-6 to TRBJ2-3, with 11 bases lining up with TRBD2. The CDR3 consists of 16 residues. V gave up 2 bases and J gave up 5 bases; unmatched junction bases: 6. The germline gives CDR1 SGHVS, CDR2 FNYEAQ. The DNA for the CDR3 is TGTGCCAGCAGCTTACTCACTAGCGGGGGAGTAGATACGCAGTATTTT. Translated: CASSLLTSGGVDTQYF. Using reference TRBV7-6 and TRBJ2-3 for the parts outside the CDR3, the full variable domain is GAGVSQSPRYKVTKRGQDVALRCDPISGHVSLYWYRQALGQGPEFLTYFNYEAQQDKSGLPNDRFSAERPEGSISTLTIQRTEQRDSAMYRCASSLLTSGGVDTQYFGPGTRLTVL.

The chain couples TRBV5-6 to TRBJ2-3; D gene ambiguous. The germline V gene has CDR1 SGHDT and CDR2 YYEEEE. This CDR3 spans 15 amino acids. Deletions cut 4 bases from V and 0 bases from J, with 12 bases between. The DNA of the CDR3 is TGTGCCAGCAGCCCGGAGCCCGCTAGCACAGATACGCAGTATTTT. Translating it yields CASSPEPASTDTQYF.

This chain joins TRBV9 and TRBJ2-1; the D is unclear. Germline CDR1 and CDR2: SGDLS and YYNGEE. The CDR3 is made up of 12 amino acids. The ends were cut back, 0 bases at V and 13 bases at J, with 11 bases in the middle. Here the CDR3 DNA reads TGTGCCAGCAGCGTAGAGGGTCTGGAACAGTTCTTC. Its translation is CASSVEGLEQFF. Based on the CDR3 plus reference TRBV9 and TRBJ2-1, the full variable domain is DSGVTQTPKHLITATGQRVTLRCSPRSGDLSVYWYQQSLDQGLQFLIQYYNGEERAKGNILERFSAQQFPDLHSELNLSSLELGDSALYFCASSVEGLEQFFGPGTRLTVL.

The chain employs TRBV19 and TRBJ2-1; 7 nucleotides agree with TRBD2. The CDR3 extends over 17 amino acids. Germline V CDR1 and CDR2: LNHDA, SQIVND (reference sequence). V gave up 4 bases and J gave up 0 bases; unmatched junction bases: 9. This CDR3 reads CASSTLIAGPSYNEQFF. Here the CDR3 DNA reads TGTGCCAGTAGTACTCTCATAGCGGGCCCCTCCTACAATGAGCAGTTCTTC.

The V gene is TRBV24-1, the J gene TRBJ2-3, with TRBD1 matching over 9 bases. This CDR3 region has 16 residues. CDR1 and CDR2 from the germline V gene are KGHDR and SFDVKD. J gave up 0 bases and V 4 bases, and 4 bases lay outside the gene matches. CDR3 amino acids: CATSDSGTGSTDTQYF. Here the CDR3 DNA reads TGTGCCACCAGTGACTCCGGGACAGGGAGCACAGATACGCAGTATTTT.

The chain has TRBV12-3 or TRBV12-4 and TRBJ2-7, with D hard to call. This CDR3 comprises 13 residues. Trimming stripped 6 bases from V and 1 base from J, with 10 bases between. The DNA of the CDR3 is TGTGCCAGCAGACCCGGCGCATCCTACGAGCAGTACTTC. Amino acid sequence: CASRPGASYEQYF.

This clone was picked up a small number of times. The CDR3 nucleotides read TGCGCCAGCAGCTTTAACAGGGGGGACACTGAAGCTTTCTTT. Translation gives CASSFNRGDTEAFF. The gene calls are TRBV5-1 and TRBJ1-1; 8 bases match TRBD1. CDR1 and CDR2 (germline): SGHRS, YFSETQ. CDR3 length: 14 residues. V trimming: 2 bases; J trimming: 3 bases; junction bases outside the gene matches: 3.

This chain connects TRBV5-8 to TRBJ1-2, with D unclear. There are 11 residues in the CDR3. Germline CDR1 SGHTS, CDR2 YDEGEE. The V gene lost 4 bases and the J gene lost 7 bases, with 8 bases spanning the gap. CDR3 bases: TGTGCCAGCAGCCCCTGGGGTGGCTACACCTTC. It specifies CASSPWGGYTF.

The genes are TRBV18 and TRBJ1-6, with D unresolved. With 3 bases removed from V and 5 bases from J, the gap between germline ends came to 8 bases. This CDR3 comprises 14 residues. Germline loops: CDR1 KGHSH, CDR2 LQKENI. DNA for the CDR3: TGTGCCAGCTCACCGAGGCAGAATAATTCACCCCTCCACTTT. Translation gives CASSPRQNNSPLHF.

The chain carries TRBV18 and TRBJ2-3; weak D call: TRBD2 (6 bases). V was shortened by 2 bases and J by 1 base, with 10 bases between the two germline ends. The germline CDR1 and CDR2 sequences are KGHSH and LQKENI. The CDR3 is 15 amino acids. CDR3 bases: TGTGCCAGCTCACCAGTGGGAGGCCGCACAGATACGCAGTATTTT. It is translated as CASSPVGGRTDTQYF.